The 30 T cell receptor beta chains listed next were all sequenced from one sample in a study of T cell responses to AZD1222 COVID-19 vaccine. Produced via immunoSEQ multiplex PCR; TCRdb's table is partial and in-frame only. This sample has roughly 130,000 clones, with 80% to 95% found just once. The sequencing used peripheral blood, collected 28 days after the second AZD1222 dose. Receptors originate from an adult who received the AZD1222 COVID-19 vaccine.

This chain uses TRBV6-6 with TRBJ2-4, with 7 bases lining up with TRBD1. Germline V CDR1 and CDR2: MNHNY, SVGAGI (reference sequence). The CDR3 runs 14 residues. Trimming removed 10 bases from V and 7 bases from J; junction bases left unmatched: 13. The CDR3 spells CATRGLGTANIQYF. CDR3 DNA: TGTGCCACCCGCGGCCTTGGGACAGCCAACATTCAGTACTTC.

This chain joins TRBV12-5 and TRBJ2-7; D may match TRBD1 or TRBD2 (6 bases each). Looked up from germline, CDR1 is LGHNT and CDR2 is FRNRAP. Trimming removed 1 base at V and 4 bases at J, with 11 bases between. The length of the CDR3 is 14 residues. Here the CDR3 reads CASGLGGAVYEQYF. CDR3 bases: TGTGCTAGTGGTTTGGGGGGGGCAGTTTACGAGCAGTACTTC.

The chain has TRBV29-1 and TRBJ2-5; no clear D gene. CDR1 is SQVTM and CDR2 is ANQGSEA in the germline V gene. The CDR3 has 12 amino acids. V was trimmed by 7 bases and J by 5 bases, leaving 14 bases between them. CDR3 in DNA: TGCAGCGCACCATTGATAGGCGAGACCCAGTACTTC. Translated, it gives CSAPLIGETQYF.

The CDR3 nucleotides are TGCGCCAGCAGCCATCTAGCGGGGGGGTACAATGAGCAGTTCTTC. Residues: CASSHLAGGYNEQFF. The chain joins TRBV4-3 to TRBJ2-1, with TRBD2 matching over 12 bases. With 3 bases clipped from V and 4 bases from J, the junction kept 1 base outside the gene matches. Germline loops: CDR1 LGHNA, CDR2 YSLEER. The CDR3 loop spans 15 amino acids.

The CDR3 nucleotides are TGCGCCAGCAGCCAAAGTACAGGGGCAGGAAGGGCAGACAATGAGCAGTTCTTC. Protein: CASSQSTGAGRADNEQFF. The chain joins TRBV4-3 to TRBJ2-1; 7 nucleotides match TRBD1. The V segment lost 2 bases and the J segment 5 bases; nucleotides outside the gene matches: 15. This CDR3 has 18 residues. Germline CDR1 reads LGHNA; CDR2 reads YSLEER.

The J gene is TRBJ1-6, the V gene TRBV6-1; tentatively, D is TRBD1 (5 bases). Germline-derived CDR1 and CDR2 are MNHNS and SASEGT. CDR3 size: 15 residues. Trimming shortened V by 3 bases and J by 2 bases, and 8 bases separated the two germline ends. The CDR3 region is CASSEGPTYNSPLHF. The DNA for the CDR3 is TGTGCCAGCAGTGAGGGGCCGACCTATAATTCACCCCTCCACTTT.

This chain joins TRBV11-2 and TRBJ1-2, with TRBD1 matching 7 bases. J gave up 2 bases and V 1 base, and 16 bases lay outside the gene matches. The CDR3 covers 19 residues. Germline loops: CDR1 SGHAT, CDR2 FQNNGV. CDR3 coding DNA: TGTGCCAGCAGCTTAGTCTTGGCAGGGGGGGGACCAGTCAACTATGGCTACACCTTC. It is translated as CASSLVLAGGGPVNYGYTF.

This clone was picked up one time. The chain is built from TRBV28 and TRBJ1-6, with D tentatively TRBD1 (5 bases). The CDR3 consists of 12 residues. Germline values: CDR1 MDHEN, CDR2 SYDVKM. V gave up 8 bases and J gave up 7 bases, with 9 bases separating them. CDR3 in amino acids: CASGGGNSPLHF. CDR3 nucleotide sequence: TGTGCCAGCGGCGGGGGGAATTCACCCCTCCACTTT.

This chain uses TRBV10-3 with TRBJ1-5; 12 nucleotides match TRBD1. The CDR3 runs 19 residues. From germline, CDR1 is ENHRY and CDR2 SYGVKD. Trimming at V came to 4 bases and at J to 0 bases, leaving 10 bases not matched to a gene. This CDR3 is CAISGGGTGGQYSNQPQHF. In DNA form, the CDR3 reads TGTGCCATCAGTGGGGGCGGGACAGGGGGCCAATATAGCAATCAGCCCCAGCATTTT.

This clone was seen just once. The rearrangement joins TRBV13 to TRBJ1-1; TRBD1 is a possible D gene (5 bases). The ends were cut back, 0 bases at V and 1 base at J, with 6 bases in the middle. The CDR3 covers 14 residues. Germline V gene sequence: CDR1 PRHDT, CDR2 FYEKMQ (reference sequence). Here the CDR3 reads CASSLGTANTEAFF. The CDR3 bases are TGTGCCAGCAGCTTAGGGACAGCGAACACTGAAGCTTTCTTT.

The rearrangement uses TRBV4-1 and TRBJ2-7, with a tentative D call TRBD1 (5 bases). This CDR3 comprises 15 residues. V shed 5 bases and J shed 5 bases, with 19 bases lying between them. Germline V lookup: CDR1 MGHRA, CDR2 YSYEKL. The CDR3 region has the DNA TGCGCCAGCAGCGTTCTAGGGGCACCCATCCACGAGCAGTACTTC. Translated: CASSVLGAPIHEQYF.

The J gene is TRBJ1-3, the V gene TRBV5-1; tentatively, D is TRBD1 (5 bases). The germline V gene encodes CDR1 SGHRS and CDR2 YFSETQ. The V gene lost 5 bases and the J gene lost 0 bases, with 9 bases spanning the gap. The CDR3 is 14 residues long. CDR3 bases: TGCGCCAGCAGTCGGACAAGCTCTGGAAACACCATATATTTT. Protein product: CASSRTSSGNTIYF.

The rearrangement links TRBV19 to TRBJ2-5; 14 nucleotides align to TRBD2. Trimming removed 3 bases from V and 5 bases from J; junction bases left unmatched: 5. The CDR3 runs 16 residues. CDR1 and CDR2 (germline): LNHDA, SQIVND (reference sequence). The CDR3: CASSIGGLAGGETQYF. The CDR3, as DNA: TGTGCCAGTAGTATCGGAGGACTAGCGGGGGGCGAGACCCAGTACTTC.

The chain joins TRBV7-2 to TRBJ2-5; 7 nucleotides match TRBD2. The germline CDR1 and CDR2 sequences are SGHTA and FQGNSA. The V segment lost 1 base and the J segment 5 bases; nucleotides outside the gene matches: 4. This CDR3 spans 14 amino acids. CDR3 nucleotide sequence: TGTGCCAGCAGCTTAGTGCTAGCGGTGGAGACCCAGTACTTC. It yields the protein CASSLVLAVETQYF.

The rearrangement joins TRBV27 to TRBJ2-1; the D is unclear. V was cut by 4 bases and J by 10 bases, with 14 bases left in between. The CDR3 is made up of 13 amino acids. CDR1 is MNHEY and CDR2 is SMNVEV in the germline V gene (reference sequence). CDR3 sequence reads: CASSSFQGLEQFF. CDR3 coding DNA: TGTGCCAGCAGTTCTTTCCAAGGGTTGGAGCAGTTCTTC.

The chain employs TRBV27 and TRBJ1-2, with D maybe TRBD1 (6 bases). Trimming removed 6 bases at V and 3 bases at J, with 14 bases between. The CDR3 has 14 residues. Germline-derived CDR1 and CDR2 are MNHEY and SMNVEV (reference sequence). CDR3 amino acids: CASRPTGSHYGYTF. Here the CDR3 DNA reads TGTGCCAGCAGGCCCACAGGGTCCCACTATGGCTACACCTTC.

The chain carries TRBV5-8 and TRBJ2-3; TRBD2 aligns across 13 bases. There are 16 residues in the CDR3. Trimming cost V 5 bases and J 5 bases; bases outside gene matches: 8. Germline loops: CDR1 SGHTS, CDR2 YDEGEE. The CDR3 region has the DNA TGTGCCAGCAGTATCGACGGGACTAGCGGGGTAGATACGCAGTATTTT. As protein: CASSIDGTSGVDTQYF.

The gene calls are TRBV30 and TRBJ1-3, with D unresolved. Germline CDR1 GTSNPN, CDR2 SVGIG (reference sequence). V lost 4 bases, J lost 3 bases, and 19 bases lay in between. This CDR3 contains 16 residues. CDR3 residues: CAWTPNRRVDGNTIYF. CDR3 bases: TGTGCCTGGACTCCTAACCGCCGGGTAGATGGAAACACCATATATTTT. Together with reference TRBV30 and TRBJ1-3, the CDR3 gives the full variable domain: SQTIHQWPATLVQPVGSPLSLECTVEGTSNPNLYWYRQAAGRGLQLLFYSVGIGQISSEVPQNLSASRPQDRQFILSSKKLLLSDSGFYLCAWTPNRRVDGNTIYFGEGSWLTVV.

This clone was observed a handful of times. V gene TRBV29-1 combines with J gene TRBJ2-1, with D uncertain. The CDR3 covers 13 residues. V gave up 6 bases and J gave up 6 bases, with 15 bases separating them. Germline V gene sequence: CDR1 SQVTM, CDR2 ANQGSEA. Here the CDR3 reads CSVWSADGNEQFF. The CDR3 coding sequence is TGCAGCGTCTGGTCGGCCGACGGCAATGAGCAGTTCTTC.

The chain has TRBV23-1 and TRBJ2-5; D possibly corresponds to TRBD1 (5 bases). TRBV23-1 is identified as an open reading frame with a role that is uncertain. V lost 0 bases to trimming and J lost 5 bases, with 13 bases between them. This CDR3 is 15 amino acids long. The CDR3 nucleotides are TGCGCCAGCAGTCAATCGCCCAGGGTAAAGGAGACCCAGTACTTC. It codes for CASSQSPRVKETQYF.

The gene calls are TRBV5-4 and TRBJ1-1; D remains ambiguous. Germline lookup yields CDR1 SGHNT and CDR2 YYREEE (reference sequence). The V gene lost 5 bases and the J gene lost 3 bases, with 14 bases spanning the gap. The CDR3 totals 14 residues. CDR3 in DNA: TGTGCCAGCAGGGCGACCCGGGCGGACACTGAAGCTTTCTTT. Protein sequence: CASRATRADTEAFF.

The genes are TRBV2 and TRBJ1-2; D is undetermined. The CDR3 covers 14 residues. Trimming shortened V by 0 bases and J by 5 bases, and 10 bases separated the two germline ends. Germline values: CDR1 SNHLY, CDR2 FYNNEI. The CDR3 sequence: CASSEAYGEYGYTF. The CDR3 region has the DNA TGTGCCAGCAGTGAAGCCTATGGGGAATATGGCTACACCTTC.

V and J are TRBV28 and TRBJ2-7; 7 nucleotides agree with TRBD2. V gave up 6 bases and J gave up 2 bases; unmatched junction bases: 10. This CDR3 is 15 amino acids long. Germline CDR1 MDHEN, CDR2 SYDVKM. CDR3 region: CASSPGGAGPYEQYF. DNA for the CDR3: TGTGCCAGCAGCCCCGGGGGAGCGGGGCCCTACGAGCAGTACTTC.

The rearrangement uses TRBV14 and TRBJ2-1, with a possible D match to TRBD1 (5 bases). CDR1 is SGHDN, CDR2 FVKESK, per germline. The CDR3 runs to 16 residues. V lost 1 base and J 6 bases, leaving 16 bases between the germline ends. Written as DNA, the CDR3 is TGTGCCAGCAGCCAAGTTGGGGCTACTATTTCCAATGAGCAGTTCTTC. Encoded protein: CASSQVGATISNEQFF.

This clone was seen a handful of times. The chain uses TRBV11-1 and TRBJ1-1, with TRBD1 as a possible D gene (6 bases). CDR1 is SGHAT and CDR2 is FQDESV in the germline V gene (reference sequence). The CDR3 length is 14 residues. Trimming took 6 bases from V and 4 from J, leaving 15 bases between them. DNA of the CDR3: TGTGCCAGCAGTTCTTCCCCCAGGGGCACTGAAGCTTTCTTT. Its translation is CASSSSPRGTEAFF.

The rearrangement joins TRBV7-3 to TRBJ2-4; TRBD2 matches 7 bases. CDR3 length: 16 amino acids. Germline V gives CDR1 SGHTA, CDR2 FQGTGA. J was trimmed by 3 bases and V by 2 bases; bases with no gene match: 7. Written as DNA, the CDR3 is TGTGCCAGCAGCTTATCATCGGGGGGAAACAAAAACATTCAGTACTTC. Its translation: CASSLSSGGNKNIQYF.

The chain is built from TRBV2 and TRBJ2-7; 8 nucleotides align to TRBD1. V lost 2 bases and J lost 4; bases outside the gene matches: 13. This CDR3 is 17 amino acids long. Germline assignment: CDR1 SNHLY and CDR2 FYNNEI. The CDR3 DNA reads as TGTGCCAGCAGTGAAAGGGCCCCCGGGACAGGACCATACGAGCAGTACTTC. It is translated as CASSERAPGTGPYEQYF.

The chain links TRBV10-3 to TRBJ1-1, with a possible D match to TRBD1 (5 bases). Trimming stripped 6 bases from V and 0 bases from J, with 8 bases between. This CDR3 is 13 amino acids long. Germline CDR1 ENHRY, CDR2 SYGVKD. Written as DNA, the CDR3 is TGTGCCATCAGGGGGGAGTTGAACACTGAAGCTTTCTTT. Amino acid sequence: CAIRGELNTEAFF.

The DNA of the CDR3 is TGTGCCATCAGTGAGTCGAAACTAGCGGGGGCCGATTCGGAGCAGTTCTTC. Protein product: CAISESKLAGADSEQFF. The rearrangement uses TRBV10-3 and TRBJ2-1; 11 bases align to TRBD2. The CDR3 contains 17 residues. Trimming cost V 0 bases and J 10 bases; bases outside gene matches: 11. Germline V gene sequence: CDR1 ENHRY, CDR2 SYGVKD.

As concerns this clone: Other nucleotide sequences from this sample produce the same CDR3. The rearrangement links TRBV9 to TRBJ2-3; no reliable D call. Germline V lookup: CDR1 SGDLS, CDR2 YYNGEE. Trimming took 4 bases from V and 2 from J, leaving 2 bases between them. The CDR3 runs to 11 residues. This chain's CDR3 is CASSLTDTQYF. As DNA, the CDR3 is TGTGCCAGCAGCCTCACAGATACGCAGTATTTT.